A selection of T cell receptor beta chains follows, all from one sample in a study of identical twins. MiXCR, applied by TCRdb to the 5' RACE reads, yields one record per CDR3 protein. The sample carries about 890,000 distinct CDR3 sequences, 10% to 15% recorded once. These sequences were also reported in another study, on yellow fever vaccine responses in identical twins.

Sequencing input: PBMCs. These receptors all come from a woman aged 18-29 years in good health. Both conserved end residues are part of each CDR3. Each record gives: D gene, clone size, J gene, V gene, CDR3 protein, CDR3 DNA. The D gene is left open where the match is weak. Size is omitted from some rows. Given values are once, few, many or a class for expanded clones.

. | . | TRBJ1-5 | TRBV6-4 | CASSDSPEGHQPQHF | TGTGCCAGCAGTGACTCCCCTGAAGGGCATCAGCCCCAGCATTTT
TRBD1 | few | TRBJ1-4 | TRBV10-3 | CAISSGVGQGAPNEKLFF | TGTGCCATCAGTTCTGGTGTGGGACAGGGGGCCCCTAATGAAAAACTGTTTTTT
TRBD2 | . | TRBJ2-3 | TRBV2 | CASSHPGTSGGTDTQYF | TGTGCCAGCAGCCACCCGGGGACTAGCGGGGGTACAGATACGCAGTATTTT
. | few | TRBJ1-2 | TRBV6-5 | CASSYTDSYGYTF | TGTGCCAGCAGTTATACAGACTCCTATGGCTACACCTTC
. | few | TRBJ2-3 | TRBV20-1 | CSARDPRTTSTDTQYF | TGCAGTGCTAGAGATCCCCGGACTACTAGCACAGATACGCAGTATTTT
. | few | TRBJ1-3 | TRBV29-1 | CSVLPGSGNTIYF | TGCAGCGTTCTACCGGGCTCTGGAAACACCATATATTTT
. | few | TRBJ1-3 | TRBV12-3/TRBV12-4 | CASTSSGPGNTIYF | TGTGCCAGCACCTCGTCAGGGCCGGGAAACACCATATATTTT
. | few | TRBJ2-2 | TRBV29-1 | CSVPLPNTGELFF | TGCAGCGTCCCACTTCCGAACACCGGGGAGCTGTTTTTT
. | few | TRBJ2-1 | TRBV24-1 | CATSEGISSQPGSYNEQFF | TGTGCCACCAGTGAGGGAATTAGCAGTCAGCCGGGCTCCTACAATGAGCAGTTCTTC
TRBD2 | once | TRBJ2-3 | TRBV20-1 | CSASRLAGGITDTQYF | TGCAGTGCTAGTAGACTAGCGGGGGGGATAACAGATACGCAGTATTTT
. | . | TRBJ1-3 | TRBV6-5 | CASSYSIGAGNTIYF | TGTGCCAGCAGTTACTCAATAGGGGCTGGAAACACCATATATTTT
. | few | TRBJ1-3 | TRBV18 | CASSPTSGFGNTIYF | TGTGCCAGCTCACCAACTTCGGGGTTTGGAAACACCATATATTTT
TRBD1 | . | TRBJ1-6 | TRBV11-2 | CASSPRTGGGMNSPLHF | TGTGCCAGCAGCCCCCGGACAGGGGGAGGTATGAATTCACCCCTCCACTTT
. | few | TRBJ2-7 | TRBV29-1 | CSVGGGGISYEQYF | TGCAGCGTTGGAGGGGGTGGCATTTCCTACGAGCAGTACTTC
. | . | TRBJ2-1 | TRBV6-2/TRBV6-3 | CASSYDRSIEQFF | TGTGCCAGCAGTTACGATCGGAGTATTGAGCAGTTCTTC
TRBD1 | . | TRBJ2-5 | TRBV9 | CASSAPGTGWLETQYF | TGTGCCAGCAGCGCACCCGGGACAGGGTGGCTGGAGACCCAGTACTTC
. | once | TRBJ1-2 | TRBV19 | CASSIRGIEAAF | TGTGCCAGTAGTATAAGAGGAATCGAGGCGGCTTTC
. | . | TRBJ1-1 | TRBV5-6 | CASSLGTASWGLNTEAFF | TGTGCCAGCAGCTTGGGGACGGCCTCATGGGGATTGAACACTGAAGCTTTCTTT
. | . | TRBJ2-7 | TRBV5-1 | CASSPRGLTGDEQYF | TGCGCCAGCAGCCCCCGAGGTCTAACGGGGGACGAGCAGTACTTC
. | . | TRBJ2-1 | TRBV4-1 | CASSLASQDEQFF | TGCGCCAGCAGCCTGGCTAGCCAGGATGAGCAGTTCTTC
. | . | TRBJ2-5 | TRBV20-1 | CSALGGVETQYF | TGCAGTGCTCTTGGGGGTGTCGAGACCCAGTACTTC
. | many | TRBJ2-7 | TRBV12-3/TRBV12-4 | CASSLKYEQYF | TGTGCCAGCAGCTTAAAATACGAGCAGTACTTC
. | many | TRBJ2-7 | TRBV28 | CASQPQQYEQYF | TGTGCCAGCCAACCCCAACAATACGAGCAGTACTTC
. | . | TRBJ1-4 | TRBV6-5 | CASSYSLWGSGIHEKLFF | TGTGCCAGCAGTTACTCTCTCTGGGGGTCAGGGATTCATGAAAAACTGTTTTTT
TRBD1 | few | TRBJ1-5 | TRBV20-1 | CSAITGTGKSNQPQHF | TGCAGTGCTATTACCGGGACAGGGAAAAGCAATCAGCCCCAGCATTTT
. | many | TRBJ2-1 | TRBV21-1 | CASRYPPTHYNEQFF | TGTGCCAGCAGATATCCACCCACACACTACAATGAGCAGTTCTTC
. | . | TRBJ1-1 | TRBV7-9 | CASSNRPEAFF | TGTGCCAGCAGCAACAGGCCCGAAGCTTTCTTT
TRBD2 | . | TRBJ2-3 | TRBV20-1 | CSAGTSGRTDTQYF | TGCAGTGCTGGGACTAGCGGCCGCACAGATACGCAGTATTTT
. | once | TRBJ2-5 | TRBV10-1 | CAWFRGPQETQYF | TGCGCCTGGTTCCGGGGCCCACAAGAGACCCAGTACTTC
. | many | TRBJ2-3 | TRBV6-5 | CASSLMAGPREDTQYF | TGTGCCAGCAGTTTGATGGCGGGGCCCCGCGAGGATACGCAGTATTTT
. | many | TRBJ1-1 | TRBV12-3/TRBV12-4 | CASSLFGLNTEAFF | TGTGCCAGCAGTTTATTCGGACTGAACACTGAAGCTTTCTTT
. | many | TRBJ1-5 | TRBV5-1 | CASSLEGASNQPQHF | TGCGCCAGCAGCTTGGAAGGGGCTAGCAATCAGCCCCAGCATTTT
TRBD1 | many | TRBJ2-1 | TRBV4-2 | CASSQPDRGLFYEQFF | TGTGCCAGCAGCCAACCCGACAGGGGTTTGTTCTATGAGCAGTTCTTC
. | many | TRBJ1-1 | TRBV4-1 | CASSQETGWTEAFF | TGCGCCAGCAGCCAAGAAACAGGGTGGACTGAAGCTTTCTTT
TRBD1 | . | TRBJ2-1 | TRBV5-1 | CASSNAQGASYNEQFF | TGCGCCAGCAGCAACGCTCAGGGGGCCTCCTACAATGAGCAGTTCTTC
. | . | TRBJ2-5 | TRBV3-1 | CASSQGRGFRETQYF | TGTGCCAGCAGCCAGGGAAGGGGATTTAGGGAGACCCAGTACTTC
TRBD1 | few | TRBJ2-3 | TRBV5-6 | CASSWEGQGIADTQYF | TGTGCCAGCAGCTGGGAAGGACAGGGTATAGCAGATACGCAGTATTTT
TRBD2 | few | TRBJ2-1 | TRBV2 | CASSEEPGLAYKYNEQFF | TGTGCCAGCAGTGAAGAACCCGGACTAGCCTATAAATACAATGAGCAGTTCTTC
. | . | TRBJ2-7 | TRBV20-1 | CSARDVRDSGSYEQYF | TGCAGTGCTAGAGATGTACGCGATAGCGGCTCCTACGAGCAGTACTTC
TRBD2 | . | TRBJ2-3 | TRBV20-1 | CSARGSSGRGGDTQYF | TGCAGTGCTAGAGGGTCTAGCGGGAGAGGAGGGGATACGCAGTATTTT
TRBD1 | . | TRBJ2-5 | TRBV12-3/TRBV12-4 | CASSVGQTVEETQYF | TGTGCCAGCAGTGTGGGACAGACCGTTGAAGAGACCCAGTACTTC
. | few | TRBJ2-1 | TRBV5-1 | CASSPLGLSANEQFF | TGCGCCAGCAGCCCCCTGGGACTCTCGGCCAATGAGCAGTTCTTC
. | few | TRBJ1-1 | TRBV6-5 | CASSYSMGLGTEAFF | TGTGCCAGCAGTTACTCCATGGGGTTAGGCACTGAAGCTTTCTTT
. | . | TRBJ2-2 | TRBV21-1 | CASSKEGSPCLAPNTGELFF | TGTGCCAGCAGCAAAGAGGGAAGCCCTTGCCTAGCGCCCAACACCGGGGAGCTGTTTTTT
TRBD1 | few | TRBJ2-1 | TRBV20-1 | CSGLSGTAKNSYNEQFF | TGCAGTGGGCTCTCCGGGACAGCAAAAAATTCCTACAATGAGCAGTTCTTC
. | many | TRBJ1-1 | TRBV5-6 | CASSHPGMSEAFF | TGTGCCAGCAGCCACCCTGGGATGTCTGAAGCTTTCTTT
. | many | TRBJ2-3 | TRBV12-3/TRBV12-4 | CASSAGDTQYF | TGTGCCAGCAGTGCCGGGGATACGCAGTATTTT
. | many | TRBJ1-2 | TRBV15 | CATSSYQTGFQARFYGYTF | TGTGCCACCAGCAGTTATCAAACGGGTTTTCAGGCTAGGTTCTATGGCTACACCTTC
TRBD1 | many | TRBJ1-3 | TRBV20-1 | CSARSGTGRISGNTIYF | TGCAGTGCGCGATCCGGGACAGGCCGTATATCTGGAAACACCATATATTTT
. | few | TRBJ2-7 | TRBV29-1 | CSVGTGSYEQYF | TGCAGCGTCGGGACCGGCTCCTACGAGCAGTACTTC
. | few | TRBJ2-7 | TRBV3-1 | CASSQVWGSSRHEQYF | TGTGCCAGCAGCCAAGTCTGGGGTTCTAGCCGCCACGAGCAGTACTTC
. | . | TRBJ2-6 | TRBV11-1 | CASSLVGWRDSSGANVLTF | TGTGCCAGCAGCTTAGTGGGGTGGCGGGATAGCTCTGGGGCCAACGTCCTGACTTTC
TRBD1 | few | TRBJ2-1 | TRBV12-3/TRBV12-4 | CASSVGQGPFF | TGTGCCAGCAGTGTCGGACAGGGGCCGTTCTTC
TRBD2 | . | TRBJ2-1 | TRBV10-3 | CAISEGTSSNNEQFF | TGTGCCATCAGTGAAGGGACTAGCAGCAACAATGAGCAGTTCTTC
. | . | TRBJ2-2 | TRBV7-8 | CASSLVGGGGTGELFF | TGTGCCAGCAGCTTAGTCGGAGGGGGAGGCACCGGGGAGCTGTTTTTT
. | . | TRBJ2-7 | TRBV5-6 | CASSKTVLTEQYF | TGTGCCAGCAGCAAGACAGTTCTCACCGAGCAGTACTTC
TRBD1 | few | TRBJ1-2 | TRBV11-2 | CASSLIPPTGDYGYTF | TGTGCCAGCAGCTTAATCCCACCGACAGGGGACTATGGCTACACCTTC
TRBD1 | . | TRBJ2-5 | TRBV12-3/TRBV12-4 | CASSLAPRGLVTQYF | TGTGCCAGCAGTTTAGCGCCCAGGGGGCTTGTGACCCAGTACTTC
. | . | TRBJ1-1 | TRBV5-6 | CASSLGARQRNTEAFF | TGTGCCAGCAGCTTGGGGGCGAGACAGAGGAACACTGAAGCTTTCTTT
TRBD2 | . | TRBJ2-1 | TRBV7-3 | CASSRKRDSYNEQFF | TGTGCCAGCAGCCGAAAGCGGGACTCCTACAATGAGCAGTTCTTC